These 18 T cell receptor beta chains came from one sample sequenced in a study of T-cell reconstitution after alpha-beta-depleted transplantation in children. The library targeted TCRbeta and was prepared with unique molecular identifiers. TCRdb reprocessed the PCR reads via MiXCR and lists one record per CDR3 protein. The sample carries 150,000 to 250,000 distinct CDR3 sequences, roughly 15% recorded once. The input for sequencing was PBMCs from the stem cell graft donor, taken from the stem cell graft. The receptors stem from a human donor who donated a stem cell graft to a child with acute lymphoblastic leukemia.

A few counts support this clonotype. The chain links TRBV29-1 to TRBJ2-2, with a tentative D call TRBD2 (6 bases). V was clipped by 0 bases and J by 4 bases, with 12 bases between them. Germline V gene data show CDR1 as SQVTM and CDR2 as ANQGSEA. The CDR3 covers 15 residues. DNA of the CDR3: TGCAGCGTTGAAGATCGGGGAGGTCCCACCGGGGAGCTGTTTTTT. This encodes CSVEDRGGPTGELFF.

In this sample, this clonotype turned up many times. The rearrangement uses TRBV7-9 and TRBJ1-4, with no clear D. There are 16 residues in the CDR3. V was pared by 4 bases and J by 5 bases, with 17 bases between. The germline V gene has CDR1 SEHNR and CDR2 FQNEAQ (reference sequence). CDR3 residues: CASSSSGALGNEKLFF. The CDR3 DNA reads as TGTGCCAGCAGCTCGTCAGGAGCGTTAGGGAATGAAAAACTGTTTTTT.

Ten or more counts support this clonotype. The rearrangement joins TRBV28 to TRBJ2-5; the match to TRBD2 covers 7 bases. Trimming at V came to 4 bases and at J to 0 bases, leaving 20 bases not matched to a gene. Per the germline V gene, CDR1 is MDHEN and CDR2 is SYDVKM. CDR3 length equals 20 residues. The CDR3 DNA follows: TGTGCCAGCAGTTCTACCGCGCCCCAAATGCCTAGCGGATACCAAGAGACCCAGTACTTC. Protein product: CASSSTAPQMPSGYQETQYF. The entire variable domain, with the rest obtained from reference TRBV28 and TRBJ2-5, is as follows: DVKVTQSSRYLVKRTGEKVFLECVQDMDHENMFWYRQDPGLGLRLIYFSYDVKMKEKGDIPEGYSVSREKKERFSLILESASTNQTSMYLCASSSTAPQMPSGYQETQYFGPGTRLLVL.

This clonotype has at least ten counts. This chain joins TRBV9 and TRBJ2-3; no firm D call. Germline V lookup: CDR1 SGDLS, CDR2 YYNGEE. This CDR3 contains 12 residues. The V end lost 4 bases, the J end lost 7 bases, and 10 bases lay between the germline ends. CDR3 residues: CASSPMANTQYF. CDR3 nucleotide sequence: TGTGCCAGCAGCCCTATGGCAAATACGCAGTATTTT.

The chain joins TRBV20-1 to TRBJ2-5, with 10 bases lining up with TRBD1. V was clipped by 6 bases and J by 12 bases; unmatched bases: 19. Germline V gives CDR1 DFQATT, CDR2 SNEGSKA (reference sequence). This CDR3 is 15 amino acids long. CDR3 sequence reads: CSATDRGRPFEAEYF. CDR3 coding DNA: TGCAGTGCAACCGACAGGGGGCGCCCCTTCGAGGCCGAGTACTTC.

This clonotype has just a few counts. A junction end diverges from the germline sequence, so it may reflect a read error. This chain connects TRBV7-6 to TRBJ2-7; 10 bases are a match to TRBD2. The CDR3 sequence is 13 residues long. Germline-derived CDR1 and CDR2 are SGHVS and FNYEAQ. The CDR3 loop reads CASSLAGEGEQYF. CDR3 nucleotides: TGTGCCAGCAGCCTAGCGGGAGAAGGGGAGCAGTACTTC.

This clonotype has at least ten counts. The rearrangement joins TRBV2 to TRBJ2-5; 9 nucleotides agree with TRBD2. Germline values: CDR1 SNHLY, CDR2 FYNNEI. The CDR3 spans 15 residues. The ends lost 2 bases at V and 3 bases at J; junction bases unmatched: 4. In DNA, the CDR3 is TGTGCCAGCAGTGAAATGGCTAGCGGGAAAGAGACCCAGTACTTC. Its protein is CASSEMASGKETQYF.

This clonotype showed up many times. The chain couples TRBV4-1 to TRBJ2-7; possibly TRBD2 for D (6 bases). Deletions cut 3 bases from V and 12 bases from J, with 18 bases between. CDR3 length: 13 amino acids. Germline values: CDR1 MGHRA, CDR2 YSYEKL. DNA of the CDR3: TGCGCCAGCAGCCAGCATGGAGGGGCTGCCTCGTACTTC. Residues: CASSQHGGAASYF.

This clonotype was detected a few times. The chain is built from TRBV20-1 and TRBJ1-2, with D tentatively TRBD1 (6 bases). This CDR3 is 16 amino acids long. The germline CDR1 and CDR2 sequences are DFQATT and SNEGSKA (reference sequence). The V gene lost 0 bases and the J gene lost 8 bases, with 22 bases spanning the gap. As DNA, the CDR3 is TGCAGTGCTAGAGACCAGGGACTTCAGGGGCACGGAGGCTACACCTTC. Translating gives CSARDQGLQGHGGYTF.

The rearrangement uses TRBV10-3 and TRBJ1-1; D uncertain. The germline CDR1 and CDR2 sequences are ENHRY and SYGVKD. This CDR3 has 14 amino acids. V was trimmed by 0 bases and J by 10 bases, leaving 15 bases between them. This CDR3 is CAISESLRSRRAFF. The CDR3 nucleotides are TGTGCCATCAGTGAGTCGTTGAGAAGTCGGCGAGCTTTCTTT.

The sample holds many counts of this clonotype. The chain links TRBV25-1 to TRBJ2-7; 9 bases line up with TRBD1. Trimming cost V 6 bases and J 2 bases; bases outside gene matches: 8. This CDR3 comprises 15 residues. Germline assignment: CDR1 MGHDK and CDR2 SYGVNS. The CDR3 DNA reads as TGTGCCAGCAGGGAACCGGGACAGGGAACCTACGAGCAGTACTTC. Its protein product is CASREPGQGTYEQYF.

This clonotype was counted at least ten times. This rearrangement joins TRBV29-1 to TRBJ1-4; D is unclear. With 4 bases removed from V and 7 bases from J, the gap between germline ends came to 10 bases. This CDR3 has 12 residues. The V gene's germline CDR1 is SQVTM and CDR2 ANQGSEA. The CDR3 DNA follows: TGCAGCGTTGTTGGGATGAGTGAAAAACTGTTTTTT. Amino acid sequence: CSVVGMSEKLFF.

Ten or more counts support this clonotype. V is TRBV7-9 and J is TRBJ2-5, with 9 bases aligning to TRBD2. Germline V gene sequence: CDR1 SEHNR, CDR2 FQNEAQ (reference sequence). J was trimmed by 4 bases and V by 5 bases; bases with no gene match: 8. The CDR3 sequence is 15 residues long. Here the CDR3 reads CASSPRIAGVETQYF. The DNA of the CDR3 is TGTGCCAGCAGCCCCAGGATAGCGGGAGTAGAGACCCAGTACTTC.

This clonotype was detected ten times or more. V usage is TRBV6-5 and J usage is TRBJ1-5; 7 bases line up with TRBD1. The CDR3 loop spans 15 amino acids. The germline V gene encodes CDR1 MNHEY and CDR2 SVGAGI. The J segment lost 0 bases and the V segment lost 5 bases, leaving 4 bases of the junction unmatched. CDR3 residues: CASSQGQYSNQPQHF. CDR3 nucleotides: TGTGCCAGCAGTCAGGGACAGTATAGCAATCAGCCCCAGCATTTT.

This clonotype appeared many times. The rearrangement uses TRBV20-1 and TRBJ2-7; TRBD1 might be the D (5 bases). The V gene lost 2 bases and the J gene lost 1 base, with 12 bases spanning the gap. The CDR3 covers 14 residues. CDR1 and CDR2 (germline): DFQATT, SNEGSKA (reference sequence). CDR3 protein: CSARSDNNSYEQYF. The DNA of the CDR3 is TGCAGTGCTAGATCGGACAATAATTCCTACGAGCAGTACTTC.

This clonotype was counted ten times or more. The chain couples TRBV11-3 to TRBJ2-7; D unresolved. The V end lost 8 bases, the J end lost 5 bases, and 13 bases lay between the germline ends. Germline V gene lookup returns CDR1 SGHNT and CDR2 YENEEA. The CDR3 is 12 residues long. CDR3 nucleotide sequence: TGTGCCAGCTATCTGGGATCGGACGAGCAGTACTTC. Translation: CASYLGSDEQYF.

This clonotype has a count of ten or more. The chain combines TRBV5-1 with TRBJ1-1; TRBD1 agrees at 7 bases. The germline V gene has CDR1 SGHRS and CDR2 YFSETQ. The CDR3 sequence is 15 residues long. V lost 4 bases and J lost 6; bases outside the gene matches: 12. The CDR3 DNA reads TGCGCCAGCAGCCTAACTACGACAGGGATCGCTGAAGCTTTCTTT. Residues: CASSLTTTGIAEAFF.

This clonotype was seen many times. The chain has TRBV7-8 and TRBJ2-4; 7 nucleotides match TRBD2. The CDR3 totals 17 residues. V shed 0 bases, J shed 0 bases, and the junction held 5 bases outside the gene matches. Looked up from germline, CDR1 is SGHVS and CDR2 is FQNEAQ. The DNA of the CDR3 is TGTGCCAGCAGCTTAGCGCTAAGCGGGACAGCCAAAAACATTCAGTACTTC. Protein product: CASSLALSGTAKNIQYF.